A single sample is the source of the 10 T cell receptor beta chains below, sequenced in a study of cytomegalovirus exposure and HLA in healthy donors. PCR amplification relied on 60 Vbeta primers (plus 13 Jbeta primers). The repertoire was sequenced with immunoSEQ multiplex PCR; TCRdb's copy has only in-frame clones and lacks some. The specimen's table records some 75,000 clones. The sample comprised PBMCs. These receptors all come from a boy younger than 18 in good health and CMV-seronegative.

V and J are TRBV7-7 and TRBJ1-1; possibly TRBD1 for D (6 bases). CDR1 is SSHAT and CDR2 is FNYEAQ in the germline V gene (reference sequence). Trimming removed 1 base from V and 3 bases from J, with 18 bases in between. This CDR3 has 17 residues. CDR3 in amino acids: CASSLEGQRNLDTEAFF. Written as DNA, the CDR3 is TGTGCCAGCAGCTTAGAAGGACAGAGGAACCTGGACACTGAAGCTTTCTTT.

The chain is built from TRBV15 and TRBJ2-7, with 9 bases identical to TRBD1. CDR1 and CDR2 from the germline V gene are LNHNV and YYDKDF (reference sequence). The CDR3 has 14 amino acids. V dropped 3 bases and J dropped 4; count of bases not matched to a gene: 4. The CDR3 loop is CATSRDRGGYEQYF. Written as DNA, the CDR3 is TGTGCCACCAGCAGGGACAGGGGCGGGTACGAGCAGTACTTC.

The genes are TRBV27 and TRBJ2-3; 14 nucleotides agree with TRBD2. The CDR3 loop spans 15 amino acids. From germline, CDR1 is MNHEY and CDR2 SMNVEV (reference sequence). The J segment lost 4 bases and the V segment lost 5 bases, leaving 2 bases of the junction unmatched. The CDR3 loop is CASSPGLAGADTQYF. The CDR3 region has the DNA TGTGCCAGCAGTCCGGGACTAGCGGGAGCAGATACGCAGTATTTT.

This chain uses TRBV9 with TRBJ2-2; D is possibly TRBD2 (5 bases). CDR1 and CDR2 from the germline V gene are SGDLS and YYNGEE. V lost 0 bases and J 6 bases, leaving 9 bases between the germline ends. The CDR3 extends over 14 amino acids. CDR3 bases: TGTGCCAGCAGCGTAGACCCGGGGTCCGGGGAGCTGTTTTTT. The encoded protein is CASSVDPGSGELFF. The whole variable domain, filled in from reference TRBV9 and TRBJ2-2, reads DSGVTQTPKHLITATGQRVTLRCSPRSGDLSVYWYQQSLDQGLQFLIQYYNGEERAKGNILERFSAQQFPDLHSELNLSSLELGDSALYFCASSVDPGSGELFFGEGSRLTVL.

The gene calls are TRBV5-1 and TRBJ2-7, with D tentatively TRBD2 (6 bases). Germline assignment: CDR1 SGHRS and CDR2 YFSETQ. The CDR3 loop spans 15 amino acids. V lost 2 bases and J lost 6, with 18 bases in between. Here the CDR3 reads CASSFQRARESEQYF. The DNA for the CDR3 is TGCGCCAGCAGCTTCCAGCGGGCGCGAGAGAGCGAGCAGTACTTC.

The chain recombines TRBV9 with TRBJ1-2; D possibly corresponds to TRBD1 (6 bases). The CDR3 totals 18 residues. Germline CDR1 and CDR2: SGDLS and YYNGEE. Trimming removed 0 bases at V and 3 bases at J, with 21 bases between. The CDR3 region has the DNA TGTGCCAGCAGCGTAGGCCCCAAGGGGTGGGACACAGACTATGGCTACACCTTC. The encoded protein is CASSVGPKGWDTDYGYTF.

V is TRBV7-2 and J is TRBJ1-1; D gene ambiguous. Trimming took 4 bases from V and 12 from J, leaving 18 bases between them. This CDR3 region has 13 residues. The V gene's germline CDR1 is SGHTA and CDR2 FQGNSA. CDR3 nucleotide sequence: TGTGCCAGCAGCTCAACAACGGGGTCCGGAACTTTCTTT. Residues: CASSSTTGSGTFF.

On this clone: Relative to the germline gene, one junction end is altered; a read error may explain this. The gene calls are TRBV30 and TRBJ2-3; the match to TRBD2 covers 12 bases. This CDR3 has 16 amino acids. Germline V lookup: CDR1 GTSNPN, CDR2 SVGIG (reference sequence). The CDR3 reads CAWSVRLAGDTDTQYF. CDR3 coding DNA: TGTGCATGGAGTGTCCGACTAGCGGGGGACACAGATACGCAGTATTTT.

This sequence joins TRBV27 and TRBJ1-1, with 8 bases lining up with TRBD1. The germline V gene encodes CDR1 MNHEY and CDR2 SMNVEV (reference sequence). The V and J ends lost 3 bases and 3 bases, in that order; junction bases with no gene match: 15. This CDR3 has 18 residues. The CDR3 loop is CASSFRRRRGQEYTEAFF. The CDR3 bases are TGTGCCAGCAGTTTTAGACGACGCAGGGGGCAAGAATACACTGAAGCTTTCTTT.

The genes are TRBV2 and TRBJ1-1; TRBD1 matches at 7 bases. The V gene's germline CDR1 is SNHLY and CDR2 FYNNEI. This CDR3 spans 13 amino acids. The ends lost 4 bases at V and 1 base at J; junction bases unmatched: 0. CDR3 residues: CASSGDRNTEAFF. The DNA for the CDR3 is TGTGCCAGCAGTGGGGACAGGAACACTGAAGCTTTCTTT. The entire variable domain, with the rest obtained from reference TRBV2 and TRBJ1-1, is as follows: EPEVTQTPSHQVTQMGQEVILRCVPISNHLYFYWYRQILGQKVEFLVSFYNNEISEKSEIFDDQFSVERPDGSNFTLKIRSTKLEDSAMYFCASSGDRNTEAFFGQGTRLTVV.